The 15 T cell receptor beta chains below come from one sample, sequenced in a study of blood T cell repertoires in COVID-19 (dated by TCRdb to the early 2020s). The method behind the library was the immunoSEQ multiplex PCR assay. The table comes from immuneACCESS by way of TCRdb, which keeps in-frame sequences with V and J called. Part of the clones is missing from these tables; in studies checked, under half for an unresolved V gene and the rest for unknown reasons. The table for this sample lists under 500,000 clones; approximately 90% of them were counted only once. The ten largest clones capture about 1.1% of the sample. Sequenced material: PBMCs or T cells enriched from blood (not recorded which). Receptors originate from a man aged 30 to 45 who had recovered from COVID-19.

The chain couples TRBV28 to TRBJ1-4, with D perhaps matching TRBD1 (5 bases). The length of the CDR3 is 9 residues. Per the germline V gene, CDR1 is MDHEN and CDR2 is SYDVKM. The CDR3 DNA follows: TGTGCAACAGGTGAAAAACTGTTTTTT. As protein: CATGEKLFF.

V and J are TRBV18 and TRBJ1-1; D remains unclear. V shed 3 bases and J shed 1 base, with 12 bases lying between them. The CDR3 has 15 amino acids. From germline, CDR1 is KGHSH and CDR2 LQKENI. Written as DNA, the CDR3 is TGTGCCAGCTCACCGAGAGGGATACCGAACACTGAAGCTTTCTTT. This codes for CASSPRGIPNTEAFF.

This clone was detected only a few times. The V call is TRBV6-2 or TRBV6-3, the J call TRBJ1-5; 10 bases map to TRBD1. The CDR3 is 15 residues long. Trimming at V came to 5 bases and at J to 6 bases, leaving 7 bases not matched to a gene. Germline loops: CDR1 MNHEY, CDR2 SVGEGT. The CDR3 is CASSQTGGLGQPQHF. CDR3 nucleotide sequence: TGTGCCAGCAGTCAGACAGGGGGCTTGGGTCAGCCCCAGCATTTT.

The chain carries TRBV29-1 and TRBJ2-1, with 8 bases matching TRBD2. V dropped 3 bases and J dropped 4; count of bases not matched to a gene: 5. The CDR3 contains 14 residues. The germline CDR1 and CDR2 sequences are SQVTM and ANQGSEA. The DNA of the CDR3 is TGCAGCGTTGATAGGCGGGAGGTATACAATGAGCAGTTCTTC. Amino acid sequence: CSVDRREVYNEQFF.

The chain couples TRBV3-1 (or the pseudogene TRBV3-2) to TRBJ2-3; 8 nucleotides agree with TRBD2. Losses at the gene ends were 2 bases for V and 11 bases for J; bases not matched to a gene: 9. From germline, CDR1 is LGHDT and CDR2 YNNKEL (reference sequence). The CDR3 loop spans 14 amino acids. CDR3 region: CASSQSGRAFVQYF. The DNA of the CDR3 is TGTGCCAGCAGCCAATCCGGGAGGGCCTTTGTGCAGTATTTT.

The gene calls are TRBV3-1 (or the pseudogene TRBV3-2) and TRBJ2-7; no clear D. V gave up 0 bases and J gave up 6 bases, with 18 bases separating them. Germline CDR1 LGHDT, CDR2 YNNKEL (reference sequence). This CDR3 has 16 residues. CDR3 DNA sequence: TGTGCCAGCAGCCAAGATCGGATGGGCCTCGTGGGCGAGCAGTACTTC. It translates to CASSQDRMGLVGEQYF.

The J gene is TRBJ1-1, the V gene TRBV9, with a weak D call TRBD1 (5 bases). Germline V gene lookup returns CDR1 SGDLS and CDR2 YYNGEE. The CDR3 consists of 13 residues. Trimming pared 2 bases from V and 6 bases from J, leaving 11 bases between. The CDR3 nucleotides are TGTGCCAGCAGCGTGGGGCTGGGATCTGAAGCTTTCTTT. It codes for CASSVGLGSEAFF.

As concerns this clone: The same CDR3 also results from other DNA sequences found in this sample. The rearrangement joins TRBV12-3 or TRBV12-4 to TRBJ1-3, with unresolved D. The CDR3 loop spans 12 amino acids. Trimming removed 3 bases at V and 4 bases at J, with 4 bases between. This CDR3 reads CASSLSGNTIYF. Here the CDR3 DNA reads TGTGCCAGCAGTTTGTCGGGAAACACCATATATTTT.

This chain links TRBV5-5 with TRBJ2-1; weak D call: TRBD1 (6 bases). The CDR3 is made up of 16 amino acids. V was clipped by 1 base and J by 5 bases, with 16 bases between them. Per germline, CDR1 SGHKS and CDR2 YYEKEE (reference sequence). The CDR3 bases are TGTGCCAGCAGCTTGCCCCAGGGGATTCGGGACAATGAGCAGTTCTTC. Translating it yields CASSLPQGIRDNEQFF. Full variable domain (outside the CDR3, taken from reference TRBV5-5 and TRBJ2-1): DAGVTQSPTHLIKTRGQQVTLRCSPISGHKSVSWYQQVLGQGPQFIFQYYEKEERGRGNFPDRFSARQFPNYSSELNVNALLLGDSALYLCASSLPQGIRDNEQFFGPGTRLTVL.

This sequence joins TRBV6-1 and TRBJ1-3, with no clear D. V was trimmed by 1 base and J by 2 bases, leaving 9 bases between them. The CDR3 length is 15 residues. Germline V gene sequence: CDR1 MNHNS, CDR2 SASEGT. This CDR3 is CASSEEAGTGNTIYF. CDR3 DNA sequence: TGTGCCAGCAGTGAAGAGGCAGGAACTGGAAACACCATATATTTT.

This clone was recorded only once. This sequence joins TRBV19 and TRBJ2-3; TRBD2 aligns across 10 bases. With V trimmed by 2 bases and J by 3 bases, 2 bases remained unmatched. Germline V gives CDR1 LNHDA, CDR2 SQIVND (reference sequence). This CDR3 spans 15 amino acids. The CDR3 DNA reads as TGTGCCAGTAGTATACCTAGCGGGAGAACAGATACGCAGTATTTT. Translating it yields CASSIPSGRTDTQYF.

This chain joins TRBV5-1 and TRBJ2-7, with 10 bases that match TRBD1. There are 13 residues in the CDR3. The trim removed 4 bases at V and 5 bases at J, leaving 3 bases unmatched. In germline, CDR1 is SGHRS, CDR2 YFSETQ. CDR3: CASSRTGGHEQYF. CDR3 nucleotides: TGCGCCAGCAGCCGGACAGGGGGTCACGAGCAGTACTTC.

CDR3 in amino acids: CASRPHRILNTEAFF. DNA for the CDR3: TGTGCCAGCAGACCGCACAGGATACTAAACACTGAAGCTTTCTTT. V gene TRBV28 combines with J gene TRBJ1-1; D may be TRBD1 (5 bases). This CDR3 comprises 15 residues. With 6 bases removed from V and 2 bases from J, the gap between germline ends came to 16 bases. Germline V gene lookup returns CDR1 MDHEN and CDR2 SYDVKM.

The gene calls are TRBV28 and TRBJ1-3, with D possibly matching TRBD1 (5 bases). This CDR3 spans 13 amino acids. The V end was cut by 6 bases, the J end by 8 bases, with 14 bases between. CDR1 and CDR2 (germline): MDHEN, SYDVKM. The CDR3 loop is CASSLGGRDTIYF. In nucleotides, the CDR3 is TGTGCCAGCAGCCTCGGGGGAAGGGACACCATATATTTT.

The chain employs TRBV5-1 and TRBJ2-5; TRBD2 matches at 10 bases. The CDR3 consists of 18 residues. Per germline, CDR1 SGHRS and CDR2 YFSETQ. Trimming at V came to 3 bases and at J to 1 base, leaving 12 bases not matched to a gene. The CDR3 DNA is TGCGCCAGCAGCTCTGAACCGCCGGGACTAGCGACCCAAGAGACCCAGTACTTC. It yields the protein CASSSEPPGLATQETQYF.